The source of this TCR beta chain is a study of T cell responses to AZD1222 COVID-19 vaccine. Sequencing used immunoSEQ multiplex PCR; TCRdb keeps in-frame clones, though not all of them. This sample carries roughly 200,000 clones, over 80% of them seen once, and the ten largest clones take roughly 1%. Study findings and constraints: Repertoires were obtained solely post-peak T cell response. The number of AZD1222 recipients seropositive at baseline was only five or six. Among spike-specific TCRs, nearly half reportedly target unmutated variant regions. Mostly white British, mostly female donors; authors suggested clonal diversity may be underestimated.

Regarding this clone: No antigen is known for it.

V dropped 11 bases and J dropped 3; count of bases not matched to a gene: 8. The germline V gene encodes CDR1 MNHEY and CDR2 SVGAGI. CDR3 size: 14 residues. This clonotype originated in an adult who received the MenACWY meningococcal vaccine as a control. The sample here was peripheral blood, taken 28 days after the second dose of the MenACWY control vaccine. This chain connects TRBV6-5 to TRBJ2-3, with 10 positions matching TRBD1. CDR3 in DNA: TGTGCCTGCCGGGACAGGGGTTTGACAGATACGCAGTATTTT. Translating it yields CACRDRGLTDTQYF.